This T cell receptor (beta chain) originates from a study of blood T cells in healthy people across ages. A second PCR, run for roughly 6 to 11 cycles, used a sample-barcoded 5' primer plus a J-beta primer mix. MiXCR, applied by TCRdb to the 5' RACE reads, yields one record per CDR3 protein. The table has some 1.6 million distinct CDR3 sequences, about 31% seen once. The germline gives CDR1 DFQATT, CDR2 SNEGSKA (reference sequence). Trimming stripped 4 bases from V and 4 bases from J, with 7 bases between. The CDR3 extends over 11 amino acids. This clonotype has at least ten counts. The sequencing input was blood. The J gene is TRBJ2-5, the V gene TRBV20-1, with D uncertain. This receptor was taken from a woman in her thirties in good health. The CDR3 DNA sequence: TGCAGTGCTATTCCTCTAGAGACCCAGTACTTC. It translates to CSAIPLETQYF.